This T cell receptor (beta chain) was documented in a study of Ad26.COV2.S vaccination and SARS-CoV-2 variants. The assay was immunoSEQ multiplex PCR, and TCRdb's table has in-frame clones only and misses some. The table lists nearly 95,000 clones, approximately 77% of them singletons. Notes on the study in general: Reported findings describe substantial breadth in spike-specific CD8+ and CD4+ T cell responses following vaccination. Non-spike TCR breadth was similar in vaccine and placebo recipients.

Only one count was recorded for this clone. Its antigen is unknown. The germline gives CDR1 SGDLS, CDR2 YYNGEE. The CDR3 consists of 15 residues. Trimming took 2 bases from V and 10 from J; bases not matched to a gene: 8. The sample in question was peripheral blood, obtained after recovery from COVID-19. The receptor was derived from a human donor who had recovered from COVID-19. The rearrangement uses TRBV9 and TRBJ2-1; 11 nucleotides line up with TRBD2. The CDR3 region has the DNA TGTGCCAGCAGCGTCGGGACTAGCGGACAGGAGGAGCAGTTCTTC. This sequence encodes CASSVGTSGQEEQFF.